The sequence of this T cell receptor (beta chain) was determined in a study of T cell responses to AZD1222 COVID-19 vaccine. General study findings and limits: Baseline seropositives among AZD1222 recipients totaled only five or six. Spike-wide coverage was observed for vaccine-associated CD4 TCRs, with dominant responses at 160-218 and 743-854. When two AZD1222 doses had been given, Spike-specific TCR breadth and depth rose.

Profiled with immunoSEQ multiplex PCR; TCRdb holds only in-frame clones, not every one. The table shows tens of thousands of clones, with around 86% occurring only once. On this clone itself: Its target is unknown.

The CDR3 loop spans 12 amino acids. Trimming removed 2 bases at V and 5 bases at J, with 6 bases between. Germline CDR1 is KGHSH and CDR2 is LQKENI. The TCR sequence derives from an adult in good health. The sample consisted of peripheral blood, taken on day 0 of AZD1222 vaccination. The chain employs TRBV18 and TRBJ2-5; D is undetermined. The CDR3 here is CASSPGSETQYF. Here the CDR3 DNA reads TGTGCCAGCTCACCAGGATCGGAGACCCAGTACTTC.